In this sample, the clone carrying this T cell receptor beta chain turned up once. Its antigen remains unidentified. This record belongs to a study of metastatic and nonmetastatic thyroid tumors. Study-wide background: Repertoire comparisons spanned blood and tumor or nodule tissue from malignant and benign thyroid patients.

With MiXCR, TCRdb called clones anew from the PCR reads. Among over 25,000 clones, roughly 21% were seen once, and the ten largest hold about 7.6%. Study-wide results and caveats: Malignant thyroid tumors reportedly had TCR beta diversity that was significantly higher than in benign nodules, in blood and tumor.

The CDR3 is made up of 17 amino acids. CDR1 SGHVS and CDR2 FNYEAQ come from the germline V gene. V was pared by 6 bases and J by 0 bases, with 19 bases between. Nobody among the patients had been given any treatment before thyroid surgery. This TCR derives from a female donor with papillary thyroid cancer or a benign thyroid nodule (not recorded which). Some clones in this sample may be carry-over from other donors' samples. This rearrangement joins TRBV7-6 to TRBJ2-3, with D perhaps TRBD2 (6 bases). Sequences were obtained from blood. CDR3 bases: TGTGCCAGCAGTCCAAGCCCCGGGCGGGATAGCACAGATACGCAGTATTTT. This codes for CASSPSPGRDSTDTQYF.